The 21 T cell receptor beta chains below were found in one sample sequenced in a study of monozygotic twins with inflammatory bowel disease (dated by TCRdb to about 2019). Receptor libraries were prepared by 5' RACE. Sequenced on an Illumina HiSeq 2500. Once TCRdb had reprocessed the reads, it stored one entry per CDR3 protein sequence and supplied no DNA. The sample table on file contains hundreds of thousands of distinct CDR3 sequences. The top ten clones comprise 5% to 6% of the sample. The sequenced sample consisted of blood. The origin of the receptors is a human donor with ulcerative colitis or Crohn's disease, or a healthy co-twin of an affected twin (not recorded which).

The gene calls are TRBV12-3 or TRBV12-4 and TRBJ1-3. This CDR3 has 13 amino acids. The CDR3: CASRSGLGNTIYF.

The chain has TRBV6-1 and TRBJ1-2; TCRdb's D gene call, TRBD1, goes unchecked for lack of DNA. This CDR3 has 15 residues. Germline V gives CDR1 MNHNS, CDR2 SASEGT. The CDR3 sequence: CASRGLSWTGYGYTF.

The J gene is TRBJ2-7, the V gene TRBV9. CDR1 SGDLS and CDR2 YYNGEE come from the germline V gene. The CDR3 sequence is 14 residues long. CDR3 region: CASSVGGATYEQYF.

The rearrangement links TRBV12-3 or TRBV12-4 to TRBJ2-3; TCRdb designates TRBD1, a call that cannot be tested without DNA. The CDR3 contains 15 residues. CDR3 protein: CASRIPGQGADTQYF.

The V call is TRBV6-1, the J call TRBJ1-4; TCRdb outputs TRBD1, but without DNA this stays unchecked. The germline V gene has CDR1 MNHNS and CDR2 SASEGT. The CDR3 runs 16 residues. The CDR3 sequence: CASRVSRAKTNEKLFF.

The V call is TRBV12-3 or TRBV12-4, the J call TRBJ2-7. The CDR3 totals 13 residues. The CDR3 protein is CASSLLGFYEQYF.

This chain connects TRBV9 to TRBJ2-6; lacking DNA, the TRBD1 call made by TCRdb goes unchecked. The CDR3 extends over 18 amino acids. Germline V CDR1 and CDR2: SGDLS, YYNGEE. CDR3 residues: CASSVVRGPFSGANVLTF.

This sequence joins TRBV18 and TRBJ2-5. CDR3 size: 12 residues. CDR1 is KGHSH and CDR2 is LQKENI in the germline V gene. The CDR3 loop is CASSLIAETQYF.

The V gene is TRBV10-3, the J gene TRBJ2-2. Per germline, CDR1 ENHRY and CDR2 SYGVKD. CDR3 size: 14 residues. The CDR3 loop reads CAISETENTGELFF.

This rearrangement joins TRBV6-6 to TRBJ1-2; TCRdb outputs TRBD1, but without DNA this stays unchecked. Germline V lookup: CDR1 MNHNY, CDR2 SVGAGI (reference sequence). This CDR3 has 14 residues. CDR3 loop: CASTLGGTVYGYTF.

The chain joins TRBV7-2 to TRBJ2-7; the D call of TRBD1 rests on TCRdb alone, since no DNA is present to check it. The germline V gene has CDR1 SGHTA and CDR2 FQGNSA. The CDR3 covers 15 residues. This chain's CDR3 is CASSYQGQLSYEQYF. Drawing the rest from reference TRBV7-2 and TRBJ2-7, the complete variable domain is GAGVSQSPSNKVTEKGKDVELRCDPISGHTALYWYRQSLGQGLEFLIYFQGNSAPDKSGLPSDRFSAERTGGSVSTLTIQRTQQEDSAVYLCASSYQGQLSYEQYFGPGTRLTVT.

The rearrangement joins TRBV27 to TRBJ2-1; TCRdb's D call, TRBD1, is unchecked because there is no DNA. The germline CDR1 and CDR2 sequences are MNHEY and SMNVEV (reference sequence). This CDR3 region has 15 residues. The CDR3 here is CASSKSGQGYNEQFF.

This chain uses TRBV15 with TRBJ2-7; TCRdb reports TRBD1, a call that lacks DNA to check it against. This CDR3 has 13 residues. Germline V gene sequence: CDR1 LNHNV, CDR2 YYDKDF (reference sequence). CDR3 loop: CATSVRGIDEQYF.

This chain connects TRBV29-1 to TRBJ1-4; TCRdb picks TRBD1, but there is no DNA to check that call. Germline V lookup: CDR1 SQVTM, CDR2 ANQGSEA. The CDR3 loop spans 14 amino acids. The CDR3 protein is CSVRNRWTNEKLFF.

The chain links TRBV29-1 to TRBJ2-7; TCRdb indicates TRBD1, and absent DNA this call remains unverified. The germline V gene encodes CDR1 SQVTM and CDR2 ANQGSEA. The CDR3 consists of 11 residues. The CDR3 region is CSGDGSYEQYF.

V is TRBV20-1 and J is TRBJ2-5; TCRdb's assignment of TRBD2 cannot be checked, as there is no DNA. CDR1 is DFQATT and CDR2 is SNEGSKA in the germline V gene (reference sequence). The CDR3 is made up of 14 amino acids. The CDR3 loop reads CSARGGEELETQYF.

J is TRBJ1-1 and V is TRBV20-1. The CDR3 contains 16 residues. Germline V gene lookup returns CDR1 DFQATT and CDR2 SNEGSKA (reference sequence). CDR3 sequence: CSATISGGLMNTEAFF.

The chain carries TRBV4-3 and TRBJ1-6. This CDR3 has 16 residues. The germline CDR1 and CDR2 sequences are LGHNA and YSLEER. Here the CDR3 reads CASSQESRIEHSPLHF.

The rearrangement uses TRBV5-1 and TRBJ2-5; TCRdb designates TRBD1, a call that cannot be tested without DNA. CDR3 length: 15 amino acids. Germline V gene lookup returns CDR1 SGHRS and CDR2 YFSETQ. CDR3 sequence: CASSTDGVGEETQYF.

The rearrangement joins TRBV5-1 to TRBJ2-1. The CDR3 loop spans 15 amino acids. From germline, CDR1 is SGHRS and CDR2 YFSETQ. CDR3 loop: CASSSDRSISPEQFF.

The V call is TRBV7-2, the J call TRBJ1-1; checking the TCRdb D call of TRBD1 is not possible without DNA. CDR3 length equals 14 residues. The V gene's germline CDR1 is SGHTA and CDR2 FQGNSA. The CDR3 reads CASSLDPEYTEAFF.